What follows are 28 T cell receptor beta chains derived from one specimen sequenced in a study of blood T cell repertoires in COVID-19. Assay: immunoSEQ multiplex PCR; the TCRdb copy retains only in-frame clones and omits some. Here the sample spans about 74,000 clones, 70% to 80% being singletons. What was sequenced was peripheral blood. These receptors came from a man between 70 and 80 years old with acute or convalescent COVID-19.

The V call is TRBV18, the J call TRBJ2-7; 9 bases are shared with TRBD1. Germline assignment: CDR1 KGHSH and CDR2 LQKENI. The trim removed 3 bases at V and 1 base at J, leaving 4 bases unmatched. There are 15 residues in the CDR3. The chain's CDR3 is CASSPPGQGSYEQYF. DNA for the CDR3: TGTGCCAGCTCACCGCCGGGACAGGGTTCCTACGAGCAGTACTTC.

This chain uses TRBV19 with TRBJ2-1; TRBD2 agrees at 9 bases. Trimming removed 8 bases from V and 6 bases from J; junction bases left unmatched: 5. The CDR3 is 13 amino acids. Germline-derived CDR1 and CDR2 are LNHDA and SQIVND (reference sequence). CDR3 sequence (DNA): TGTGCCAGTTCCGGGACTAGCCGCAATGAGCAGTTCTTC. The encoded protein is CASSGTSRNEQFF.

The CDR3 loop reads CASSIDNYNEQFF. In DNA, the CDR3 is TGTGCCAGTAGTATAGACAACTACAATGAGCAGTTCTTC. The chain joins TRBV19 to TRBJ2-1; D not resolved. The CDR3 runs to 13 residues. Germline CDR1 reads LNHDA; CDR2 reads SQIVND (reference sequence). V lost 0 bases to trimming and J lost 3 bases, with 3 bases between them. The full variable domain, its missing parts supplied by reference TRBV19 and TRBJ2-1, is DGGITQSPKYLFRKEGQNVTLSCEQNLNHDAMYWYRQDPGQGLRLIYYSQIVNDFQKGDIAEGYSVSREKKESFPLTVTSAQKNPTAFYLCASSIDNYNEQFFGPGTRLTVL.

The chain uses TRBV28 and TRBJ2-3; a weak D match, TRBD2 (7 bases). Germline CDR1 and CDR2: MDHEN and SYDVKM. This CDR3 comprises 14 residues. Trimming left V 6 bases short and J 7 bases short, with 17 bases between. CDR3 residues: CASRGGALSNTQYF. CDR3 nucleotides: TGTGCCAGCAGGGGGGGGGCACTGAGTAATACGCAGTATTTT.

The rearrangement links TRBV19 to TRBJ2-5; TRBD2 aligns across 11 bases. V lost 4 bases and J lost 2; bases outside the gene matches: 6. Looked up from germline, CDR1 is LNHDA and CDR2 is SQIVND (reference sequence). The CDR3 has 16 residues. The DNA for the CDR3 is TGTGCCAGTAGTACCGTTGGGACTAGCGGACAAGAGACCCAGTACTTC. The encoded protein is CASSTVGTSGQETQYF.

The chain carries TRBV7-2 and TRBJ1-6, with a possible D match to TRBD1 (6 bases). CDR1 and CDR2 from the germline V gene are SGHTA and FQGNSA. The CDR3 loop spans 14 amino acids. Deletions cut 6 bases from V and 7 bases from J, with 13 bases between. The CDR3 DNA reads TGTGCCAGCAGGGGGACGGGACAAAATTCACCCCTCCACTTT. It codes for CASRGTGQNSPLHF.

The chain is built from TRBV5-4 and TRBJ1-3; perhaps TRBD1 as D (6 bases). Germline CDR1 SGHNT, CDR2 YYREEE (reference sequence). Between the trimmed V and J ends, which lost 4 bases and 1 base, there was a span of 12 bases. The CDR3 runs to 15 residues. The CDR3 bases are TGTGCCAGCAGCCCGGACAGTTATTCTGGAAACACCATATATTTT. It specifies CASSPDSYSGNTIYF.

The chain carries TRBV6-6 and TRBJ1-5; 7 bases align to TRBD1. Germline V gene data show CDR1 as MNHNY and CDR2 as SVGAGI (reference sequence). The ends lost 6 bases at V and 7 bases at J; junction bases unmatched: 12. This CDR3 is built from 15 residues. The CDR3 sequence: CASSTDRVLWQPQHF. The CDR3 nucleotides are TGTGCCAGCAGCACAGACAGGGTACTTTGGCAGCCCCAGCATTTT.

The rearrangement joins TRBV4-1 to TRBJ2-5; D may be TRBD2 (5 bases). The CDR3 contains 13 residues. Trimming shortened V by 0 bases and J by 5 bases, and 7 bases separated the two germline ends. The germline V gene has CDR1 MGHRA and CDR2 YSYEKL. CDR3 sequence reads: CASSQEPGETQYF. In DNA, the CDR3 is TGCGCCAGCAGCCAAGAACCGGGGGAGACCCAGTACTTC.

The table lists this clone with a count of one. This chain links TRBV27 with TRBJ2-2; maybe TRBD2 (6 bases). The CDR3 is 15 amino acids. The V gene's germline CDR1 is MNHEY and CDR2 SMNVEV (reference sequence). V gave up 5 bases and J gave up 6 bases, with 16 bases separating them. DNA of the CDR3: TGTGCCAGCAGTCCCAGAGGACGGGGGTCCGGGGAGCTGTTTTTT. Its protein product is CASSPRGRGSGELFF.

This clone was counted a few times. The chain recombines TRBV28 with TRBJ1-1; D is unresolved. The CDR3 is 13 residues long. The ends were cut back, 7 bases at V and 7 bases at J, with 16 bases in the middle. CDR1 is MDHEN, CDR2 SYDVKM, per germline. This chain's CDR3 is CASTRPLEGEAFF. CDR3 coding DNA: TGTGCCAGCACCAGGCCCCTCGAGGGTGAAGCTTTCTTT.

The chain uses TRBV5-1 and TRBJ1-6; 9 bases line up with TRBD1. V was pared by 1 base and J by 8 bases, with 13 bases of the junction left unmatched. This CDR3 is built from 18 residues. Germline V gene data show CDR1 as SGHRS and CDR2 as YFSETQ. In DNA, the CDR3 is TGCGCCAGCAGCTTGACCATACGGACAGGGGCTGGAGATTCACCCCTCCACTTT. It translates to CASSLTIRTGAGDSPLHF.

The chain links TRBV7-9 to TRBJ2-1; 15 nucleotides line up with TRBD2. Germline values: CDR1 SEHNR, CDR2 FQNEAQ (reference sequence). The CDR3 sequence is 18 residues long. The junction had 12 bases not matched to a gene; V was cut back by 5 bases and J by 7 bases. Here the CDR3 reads CASSHDRVGTSGGNEQFF. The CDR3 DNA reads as TGTGCCAGCAGCCATGACAGGGTTGGGACTAGCGGGGGGAATGAGCAGTTCTTC.

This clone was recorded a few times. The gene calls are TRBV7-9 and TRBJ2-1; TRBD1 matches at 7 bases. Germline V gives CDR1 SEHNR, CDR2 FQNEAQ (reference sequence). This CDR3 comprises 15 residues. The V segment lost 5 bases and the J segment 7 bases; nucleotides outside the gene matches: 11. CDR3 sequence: CASSSPQGLINEQFF. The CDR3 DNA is TGTGCCAGCAGCAGCCCACAGGGGCTAATAAATGAGCAGTTCTTC.

The CDR3: CASSELGGETQYF. DNA for the CDR3: TGTGCCAGCAGTGAATTGGGGGGGGAGACCCAGTACTTC. The rearrangement links TRBV6-1 to TRBJ2-5, with 7 bases lining up with TRBD2. Unmatched junction bases numbered 2, after V lost 2 bases and J lost 5 bases. The CDR3 contains 13 residues. The germline V gene has CDR1 MNHNS and CDR2 SASEGT.

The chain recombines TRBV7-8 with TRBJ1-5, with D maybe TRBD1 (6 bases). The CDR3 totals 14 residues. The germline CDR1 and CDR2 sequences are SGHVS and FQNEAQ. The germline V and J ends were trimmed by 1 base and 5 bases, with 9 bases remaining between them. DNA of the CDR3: TGTGCCAGCAGCTTAGGGGGGGGCTATCAGCCCCAGCATTTT. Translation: CASSLGGGYQPQHF.

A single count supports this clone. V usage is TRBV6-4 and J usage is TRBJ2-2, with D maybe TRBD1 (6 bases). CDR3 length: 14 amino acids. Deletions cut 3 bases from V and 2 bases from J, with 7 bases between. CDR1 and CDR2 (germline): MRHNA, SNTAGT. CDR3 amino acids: CASSEQGNTGELFF. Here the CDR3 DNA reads TGTGCCAGCAGTGAACAGGGAAACACCGGGGAGCTGTTTTTT.

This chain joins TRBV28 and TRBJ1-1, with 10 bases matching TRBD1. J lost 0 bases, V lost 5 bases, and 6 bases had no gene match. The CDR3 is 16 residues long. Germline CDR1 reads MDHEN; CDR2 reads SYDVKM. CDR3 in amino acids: CASSLPGQGMNTEAFF. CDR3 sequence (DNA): TGTGCCAGCAGTCTTCCGGGACAGGGGATGAACACTGAAGCTTTCTTT.

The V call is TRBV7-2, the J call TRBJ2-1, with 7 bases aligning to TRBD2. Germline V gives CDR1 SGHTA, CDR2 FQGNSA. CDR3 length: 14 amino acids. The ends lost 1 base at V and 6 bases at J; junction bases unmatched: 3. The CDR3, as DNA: TGTGCCAGCAGCTTAGGCCTAGCGGTCAATGAGCAGTTCTTC. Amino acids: CASSLGLAVNEQFF.

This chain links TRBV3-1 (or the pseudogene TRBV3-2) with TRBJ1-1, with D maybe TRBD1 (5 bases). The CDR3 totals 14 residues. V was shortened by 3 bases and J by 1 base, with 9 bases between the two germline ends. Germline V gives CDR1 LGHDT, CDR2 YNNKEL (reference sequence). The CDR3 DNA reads TGTGCCAGCAGCCAGGGACTCCGGAACACTGAAGCTTTCTTT. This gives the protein CASSQGLRNTEAFF.

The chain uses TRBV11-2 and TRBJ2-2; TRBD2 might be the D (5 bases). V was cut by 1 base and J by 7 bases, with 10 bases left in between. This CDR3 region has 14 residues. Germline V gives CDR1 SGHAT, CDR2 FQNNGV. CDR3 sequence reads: CASSLGGIDGELFF. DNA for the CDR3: TGTGCCAGCAGCTTAGGAGGGATTGACGGGGAGCTGTTTTTT.

The CDR3 region is CASSPATGRGVNEKLFF. The CDR3 DNA is TGTGCCAGCAGTCCGGCGACAGGGCGCGGAGTTAATGAAAAACTGTTTTTT. The chain couples TRBV27 to TRBJ1-4; 7 nucleotides line up with TRBD1. Germline lookup yields CDR1 MNHEY and CDR2 SMNVEV (reference sequence). V lost 5 bases and J lost 4; bases outside the gene matches: 13. This CDR3 comprises 17 residues.

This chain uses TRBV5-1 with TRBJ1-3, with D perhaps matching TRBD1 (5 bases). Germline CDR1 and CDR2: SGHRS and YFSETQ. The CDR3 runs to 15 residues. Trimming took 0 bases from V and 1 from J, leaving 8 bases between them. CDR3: CASSLAGGSGNTIYF. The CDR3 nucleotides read TGCGCCAGCAGCTTGGCCGGGGGGTCTGGAAACACCATATATTTT. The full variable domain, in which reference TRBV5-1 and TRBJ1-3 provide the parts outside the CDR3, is KAGVTQTPRYLIKTRGQQVTLSCSPISGHRSVSWYQQTPGQGLQFLFEYFSETQRNKGNFPGRFSGRQFSNSRSEMNVSTLELGDSALYLCASSLAGGSGNTIYFGEGSWLTVV.

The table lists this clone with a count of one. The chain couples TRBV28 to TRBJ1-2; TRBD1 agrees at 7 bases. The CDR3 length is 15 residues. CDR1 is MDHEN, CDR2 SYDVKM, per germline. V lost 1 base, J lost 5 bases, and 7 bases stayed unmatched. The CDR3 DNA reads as TGTGCCAGCAGTTTATTAAGCGGACAGGAGTATGGCTACACCTTC. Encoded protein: CASSLLSGQEYGYTF.

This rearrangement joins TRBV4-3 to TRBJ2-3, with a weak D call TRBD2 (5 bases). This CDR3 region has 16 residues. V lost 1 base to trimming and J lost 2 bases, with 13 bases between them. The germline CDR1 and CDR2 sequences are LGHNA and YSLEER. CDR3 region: CASSQGRASPTDTQYF. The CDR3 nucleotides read TGCGCCAGCAGCCAAGGCCGGGCTAGCCCCACAGATACGCAGTATTTT.

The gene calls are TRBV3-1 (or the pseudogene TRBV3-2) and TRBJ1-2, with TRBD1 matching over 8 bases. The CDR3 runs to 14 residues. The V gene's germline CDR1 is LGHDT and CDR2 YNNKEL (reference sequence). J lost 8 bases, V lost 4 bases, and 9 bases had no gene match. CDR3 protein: CASSPTTGGEGYTF. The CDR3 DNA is TGTGCCAGCAGCCCTACTACAGGGGGGGAAGGCTACACCTTC.

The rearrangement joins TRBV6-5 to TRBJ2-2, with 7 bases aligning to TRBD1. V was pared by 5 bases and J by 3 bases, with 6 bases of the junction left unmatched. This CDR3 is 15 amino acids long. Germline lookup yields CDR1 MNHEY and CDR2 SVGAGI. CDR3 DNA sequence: TGTGCCAGCAGTACCCGGGACAGCTACACCGGGGAGCTGTTTTTT. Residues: CASSTRDSYTGELFF.

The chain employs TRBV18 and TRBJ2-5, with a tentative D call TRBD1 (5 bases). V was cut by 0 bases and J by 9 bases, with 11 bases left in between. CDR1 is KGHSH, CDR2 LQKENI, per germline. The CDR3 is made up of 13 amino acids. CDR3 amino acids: CASSPPGQGAQYF. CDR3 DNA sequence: TGTGCCAGCTCACCACCAGGACAAGGCGCCCAGTACTTC. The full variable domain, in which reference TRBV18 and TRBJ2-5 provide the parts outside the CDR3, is NAGVMQNPRHLVRRRGQEARLRCSPMKGHSHVYWYRQLPEEGLKFMVYLQKENIIDESGMPKERFSAEFPKEGPSILRIQQVVRGDSAAYFCASSPPGQGAQYFGPGTRLLVL.